This T cell receptor beta chain came from a study of spatial heterogeneity in lung cancer. About the research overall: Beta-chain sequences were consistently detected more often than alpha-chain sequences. Findings of the study overall: Resection saw ubiquitous expanded tumor TCRs appear in blood more than follow-up did.

This clonotype has a handful of counts. Antigen: not known. Because this beta chain is a stray read in a library intended to capture alpha chains, its abundance should not be given much weight. Germline-derived CDR1 and CDR2 are SNHLY and FYNNEI. The CDR3 loop spans 18 amino acids. V lost 2 bases and J 1 base, leaving 18 bases between the germline ends. Documented time point: sample taken at primary tumor resection. From tumor, nontumor lung or frozen PBMC, whole RNA was taken unsorted for sequencing. The donors were about 67 patients with non-small cell lung cancer that was early-stage and untreated. Unique molecular identifiers, one per molecule, were present on every TCR cDNA molecule. MiXCR was run by TCRdb on the 5' RACE reads, yielding one entry per CDR3 protein. Here the sample spans a few thousand distinct CDR3 sequences, approximately 33% being singletons.

The sequencing here drew on PBMCs, taken at surgery. The chain employs TRBV2 and TRBJ2-1; D might be TRBD1 (5 bases). The receptor was derived from a female donor with early-stage non-small cell lung cancer. CDR3 protein: CASSEHVGQGRSYNEQFF. CDR3 nucleotide sequence: TGTGCCAGCAGTGAACACGTCGGGCAGGGCCGGTCCTACAATGAGCAGTTCTTC.